This T cell receptor (beta chain) is from a study of T cells in localized non-small cell lung cancer. V was cut by 1 base and J by 1 base, with 8 bases left in between. CDR3 length: 15 amino acids. CDR1 SGHDT and CDR2 YYEEEE come from the germline V gene. Sequencing was performed with immunoSEQ multiplex PCR; in TCRdb, only in-frame clones are kept and a portion is missing. Here the sample spans nearly 35,000 clones, under 95% being singletons. The chain links TRBV5-6 to TRBJ2-2; D is undetermined. The TCR sequence derives from a female donor of 60 years or more with stage II lung adenocarcinoma. Sequenced here: peripheral blood mononuclear cells, sampled before any cancer treatment. The CDR3, as DNA: TGTGCCAGCAGCTTGACCCCGAGGAACACCGGGGAGCTGTTTTTT. This gives the protein CASSLTPRNTGELFF.